These T cell receptor beta chains were read from a single sample in a study of blood T cell repertoires in COVID-19. The assay was immunoSEQ multiplex PCR, and TCRdb's table has in-frame clones only and misses some. The sample consists of about 190,000 clones, approximately 91% of them appearing once. The material sequenced was peripheral blood. The receptors originated from a middle-aged woman who had recovered from COVID-19. Both conserved end residues are part of each CDR3. D genes are given only for firm matches.

d_gene	v_gene	j_gene	CDR3aa
-	TRBV10-3	TRBJ1-5	CAISEAAGGLQPQHF
TRBD2	TRBV30	TRBJ2-3	CAWGTSVDTQYF
-	TRBV12-3/TRBV12-4	TRBJ2-7	CASSSTQTYEQYF
TRBD1	TRBV18	TRBJ2-3	CASSPLSTGTGGTDTQYF
-	TRBV7-8	TRBJ1-2	CASSLARENYGYTF
TRBD2	TRBV7-9	TRBJ2-3	CASSRRNLAGVARTDTQYF
TRBD2	TRBV7-2	TRBJ2-7	CASSLGSGTTHYEQYF
-	TRBV4-1	TRBJ1-1	CASSQEVGARTEAFF
-	TRBV4-2	TRBJ2-1	CASSQGDTLAEINNEQFF
TRBD1	TRBV24-1	TRBJ2-7	CATSDHGQGNEQYF
TRBD1	TRBV28	TRBJ1-4	CASSLGGTGYEKLFF
TRBD1	TRBV7-2	TRBJ1-2	CASSIGQGESGYTF
-	TRBV28	TRBJ1-2	CASSLPTAANYGYTF
TRBD1	TRBV6-5	TRBJ1-4	CASTSLQGAGEKLFF
TRBD2	TRBV7-9	TRBJ2-7	CASSPSGSLSYEQYF
-	TRBV29-1	TRBJ2-3	CSVAAGASGTDTQYF
TRBD1	TRBV7-2	TRBJ2-3	CASSHPTGTGGVDTQYF
TRBD1	TRBV14	TRBJ1-4	CASSIGTGNEKLFF
-	TRBV19	TRBJ1-1	CASSIGRVNTEAFF
-	TRBV4-2	TRBJ2-5	CASSEAGQGETQYF
-	TRBV30	TRBJ2-7	CAWSFVPGASSSYEQYF
TRBD1	TRBV24-1	TRBJ2-1	CATSDLHSGGATIQFF
TRBD2	TRBV11-1	TRBJ2-3	CASSILLAEGEDTQYF
TRBD1	TRBV6-5	TRBJ2-7	CASSSPGQNYEQYF
-	TRBV5-6	TRBJ2-5	CASSPVTGAGRETQYF
TRBD1	TRBV6-6	TRBJ1-2	CASSNPGQGNYGYTF
TRBD1	TRBV3-1/TRBV3-2	TRBJ1-4	CASSRPTGGFEKLFF
-	TRBV6-5	TRBJ1-5	CASRGDTSNQPQHF
-	TRBV5-1	TRBJ2-1	CASSLAPRRAFSYNEQFF
-	TRBV21-1	TRBJ2-7	CASVGLATDYEQYF
TRBD2	TRBV25-1	TRBJ2-1	CASSDLAGGAVNEQFF
-	TRBV6-5	TRBJ1-1	CASSYRVNTEAFF
TRBD1	TRBV29-1	TRBJ2-3	CSVEATGGVSSTDTQYF
-	TRBV28	TRBJ1-1	CASSLTGMNTEAFF
TRBD2	TRBV28	TRBJ2-2	CASSSAGEGTGELFF
TRBD1	TRBV27	TRBJ2-3	CASSLRTGSSTDTQYF
-	TRBV7-2	TRBJ2-1	CASSFGEVNEQFF
TRBD2	TRBV14	TRBJ2-3	CASSQDEAGGPQGTDTQYF
TRBD1	TRBV19	TRBJ1-6	CASNRDRSSYNSPLHF
TRBD2	TRBV2	TRBJ2-3	CASSEQGAGGTDTQYF
TRBD1	TRBV7-9	TRBJ2-5	CASSPGQPGTQYF
-	TRBV19	TRBJ1-5	CASSTRRGGNQPQHF
-	TRBV19	TRBJ1-1	CASSPPERNTEAFF
-	TRBV7-8	TRBJ2-7	CASSPRGSQSSYEQYF
-	TRBV7-9	TRBJ2-1	CASSLEVRVPSYNEQFF
-	TRBV5-1	TRBJ1-1	CASSLDQANTEAFF
-	TRBV6-1	TRBJ2-1	CASSETGLTGNEQFF